This T cell receptor (beta chain) was recorded in a study of blood T cell repertoires in COVID-19. Looking at the study overall: Researchers got acute and convalescent COVID-19 samples from the United States, Italy and Spain. PBMCs, B-cell-depleted T cells, or T cells were the source of the cDNA or gDNA that made up the material.

As processed by the authors: Counts of nucleated cells, estimated from reference gene primer amplification, were obtained. The protocol was immunoSEQ multiplex PCR, while the TCRdb copy is restricted to in-frame clones and leaves out a portion. The V and J calls and clone size were taken over from that table, and D and trimming were inferred from the DNA. The repertoire includes roughly 99,000 clones, roughly 88% of them detected once, and 6.8% sits in the top ten. This clone was detected once. Germline V gene data show CDR1 as KGHSH and CDR2 as LQKENI. V trimming: 7 bases; J trimming: 4 bases; junction bases outside the gene matches: 9. The CDR3 consists of 14 residues.

The sequencing input was peripheral blood. The TCR originated in a man aged 45-65 years with active or convalescent COVID-19. The V and J genes are TRBV18 and TRBJ1-1, with 7 bases identical to TRBD1. CDR3: CASFLGQDSTEAFF. The DNA of the CDR3 is TGTGCCAGCTTCCTCGGACAGGATTCCACTGAAGCTTTCTTT.